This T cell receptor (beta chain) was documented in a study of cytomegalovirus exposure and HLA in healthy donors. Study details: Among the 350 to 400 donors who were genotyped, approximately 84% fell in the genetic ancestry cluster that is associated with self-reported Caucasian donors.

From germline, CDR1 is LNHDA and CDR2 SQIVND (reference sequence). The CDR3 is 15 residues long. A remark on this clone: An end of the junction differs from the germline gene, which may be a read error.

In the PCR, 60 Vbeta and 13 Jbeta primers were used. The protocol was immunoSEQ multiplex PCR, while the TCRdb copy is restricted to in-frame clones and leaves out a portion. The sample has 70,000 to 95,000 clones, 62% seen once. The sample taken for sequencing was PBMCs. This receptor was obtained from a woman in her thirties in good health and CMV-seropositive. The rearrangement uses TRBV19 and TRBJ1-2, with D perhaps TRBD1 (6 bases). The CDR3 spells CASSLGSQGYYGYPF. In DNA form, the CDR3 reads TGTGCCAGTAGCCTAGGCTCACAGGGCTACTATGGCTACCCCTTC.